This TCR beta chain was sequenced for a study of T cell clones after liver transplantation. The repertoire was sequenced with immunoSEQ multiplex PCR; TCRdb's copy has only in-frame clones and lacks some. The sample carries more than 7,500 clones, almost 80% recorded once. By proportion, this clone is medium-sized. This CDR3 has 15 residues. Germline values: CDR1 LNHNV, CDR2 YYDKDF (reference sequence). Deletions cut 5 bases from V and 1 base from J, with 15 bases between. The chain combines TRBV15 with TRBJ2-7, with TRBD2 as a possible D gene (5 bases). The sequence was collected from a human patient who received a liver transplant. T cells may partly derive from the graft donor. The material was CD8+ T cells from blood, obtained at the 22-month timepoint. This CDR3 is CATSSGPSGSYEQYF. DNA of the CDR3: TGTGCCACCAGCTCTGGTCCCTCGGGATCCTACGAGCAGTACTTC. Full variable domain (missing parts from reference TRBV15 and TRBJ2-7): DAMVIQNPRYQVTQFGKPVTLSCSQTLNHNVMYWYQQKSSQAPKLLFHYYDKDFNNEADTPDNFQSRRPNTSFCFLDIRSPGLGDTAMYLCATSSGPSGSYEQYFGPGTRLTVT.